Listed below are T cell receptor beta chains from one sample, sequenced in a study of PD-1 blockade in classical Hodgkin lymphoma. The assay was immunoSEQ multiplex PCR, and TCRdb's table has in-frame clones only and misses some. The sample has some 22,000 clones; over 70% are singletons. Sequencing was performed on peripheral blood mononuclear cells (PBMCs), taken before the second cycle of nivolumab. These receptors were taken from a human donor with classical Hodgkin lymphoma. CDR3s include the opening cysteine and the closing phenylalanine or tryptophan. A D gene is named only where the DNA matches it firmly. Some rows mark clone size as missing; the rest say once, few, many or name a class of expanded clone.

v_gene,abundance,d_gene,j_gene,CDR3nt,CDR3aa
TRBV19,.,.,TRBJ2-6,TGTGCCAGTAGTACTCGACAGTTTAAGGACTCTGGGGCCAACGTCCTGACTTTC,CASSTRQFKDSGANVLTF
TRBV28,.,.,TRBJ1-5,TGTGCCAGCGGACCGTTCCAGCCCCAGCATTTT,CASGPFQPQHF
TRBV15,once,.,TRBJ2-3,TGTGCCACCAGCAGACGGGAACCAGGTGGGACAGATACGCAGTATTTT,CATSRREPGGTDTQYF
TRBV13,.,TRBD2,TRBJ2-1,TGTGCCAGCAGCACGGGACTAGCCTACAATGAGCAGTTCTTC,CASSTGLAYNEQFF
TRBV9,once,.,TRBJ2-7,TGTGCCAGCAGCGTAGATTGGGGGAAATCCTACGAGCAGTACTTC,CASSVDWGKSYEQYF
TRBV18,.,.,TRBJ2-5,TGTGCCAGCTCACCGCTAAACCAAGAGACCCAGTACTTC,CASSPLNQETQYF
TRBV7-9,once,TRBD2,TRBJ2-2,TGTGCCAGCAGTTCGTCGACTAGCGGGAGGGCGAGGGAGCTGTTTTTT,CASSSSTSGRARELFF
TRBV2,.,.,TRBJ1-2,TGTGCCAGCAGTGGGTTGGGGACCCGCTACACCTTC,CASSGLGTRYTF
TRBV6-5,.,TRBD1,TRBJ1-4,TGTGCCAGCAGTTACTACGGACAGGAGGATAATGAAAAACTGTTTTTT,CASSYYGQEDNEKLFF
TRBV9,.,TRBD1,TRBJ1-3,TGTGCCAGCAGCGTAGGAGACAGGGACTCTGGAAACACCATATATTTT,CASSVGDRDSGNTIYF
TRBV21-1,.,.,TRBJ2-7,TGTGCCAGCAGCAAACCCCTACAGATAGCGTTCCCCTACGAGCAGTACTTC,CASSKPLQIAFPYEQYF
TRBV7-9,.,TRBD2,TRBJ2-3,TGTGCCAGCAGCTTAGCTAGCGGGGGCACAGATACGCAGTATTTT,CASSLASGGTDTQYF
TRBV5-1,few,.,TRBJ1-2,TGCGCCAGCAGCCCGGGACCGGGTAGCTATGGCTACACCTTC,CASSPGPGSYGYTF
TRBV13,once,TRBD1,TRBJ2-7,TGTGCCAGCAGCCCGGGACAGGTGGTGATGGGCGAGCAGTACTTC,CASSPGQVVMGEQYF
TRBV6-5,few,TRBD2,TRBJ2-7,TGTGCCAGCAGTTACAGCGGGAGTCTAGTGGACGAGCAGTACTTC,CASSYSGSLVDEQYF
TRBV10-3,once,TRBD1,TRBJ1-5,TGTGCCATCAGTGAGTCTAGGACAGGGGACCAAAATCAGCCCCAGCATTTT,CAISESRTGDQNQPQHF
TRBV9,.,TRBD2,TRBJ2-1,TGTGCCAGCAGCGTTGCGGGAGCGTCGATTTATGAGCAGTTCTTC,CASSVAGASIYEQFF
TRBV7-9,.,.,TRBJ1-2,TGTGCCAGCAGCTTAACCGGGATAACCTACACCTTC,CASSLTGITYTF
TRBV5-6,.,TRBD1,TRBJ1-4,TGTGCCAGCAGCTTTAAACAGGGGGGTGAAAAACTGTTTTTT,CASSFKQGGEKLFF
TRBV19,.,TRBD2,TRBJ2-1,TGTGCCAGTAGTCTCCGGACTAGCGGAACAAATGAGCAGTTCTTC,CASSLRTSGTNEQFF
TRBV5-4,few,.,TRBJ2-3,TGTGCCAGCAGGATTGGACTACGAAGCACAGATACGCAGTATTTT,CASRIGLRSTDTQYF
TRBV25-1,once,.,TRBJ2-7,TGTGCCAGCAGTGACCCCAGGGACGTTTACGAGCAGTACTTC,CASSDPRDVYEQYF
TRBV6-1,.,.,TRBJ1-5,TGTGCCAGCGGAGTTAATCAGCCCCAGCATTTT,CASGVNQPQHF
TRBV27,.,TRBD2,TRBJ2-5,TGTGCCAGCAGTTTCGGGATAGCGGGATTCCAAGAGACCCAGTACTTC,CASSFGIAGFQETQYF
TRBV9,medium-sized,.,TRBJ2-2,TGTGCCAGCAGCGTAGGGGCCACCGGGGAGCTGTTTTTT,CASSVGATGELFF
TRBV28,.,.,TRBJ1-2,TGTGCCAGTGCCCTAGACACTGACTATGGCTACACCTTC,CASALDTDYGYTF
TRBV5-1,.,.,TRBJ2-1,TGCGCCAGCAGCTTGGAAGGGACGGGGGAGCAGTTCTTC,CASSLEGTGEQFF
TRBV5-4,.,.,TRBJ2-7,TGTGCCAGCAGCTTGCTGGGCTACGAGCAGTACTTC,CASSLLGYEQYF
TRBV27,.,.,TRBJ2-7,TGTGCCAGCAGTCCCGGGACCTGGAATCGGCAGTACTTC,CASSPGTWNRQYF